Listed here are 30 T cell receptor beta chains from one sample, sequenced in a study of shared clonotypes between healthy human individuals. The table came from immunoSEQ multiplex PCR; TCRdb's copy has only in-frame clones and leaves some out. The sample has about 380,000 clones, 90% to 97% seen once; the top ten hold about 0.32%. The sample comprised memory CD8+ T cells sorted from blood. The sample's subset: CD45RO+ cells pooled with CCR7-negative TemRA cells. The receptors were gathered from a man aged 30 to 39 in good health.

The rearrangement uses TRBV5-4 and TRBJ2-7; weak D call: TRBD1 (5 bases). There are 14 residues in the CDR3. Germline V CDR1 and CDR2: SGHNT, YYREEE (reference sequence). Trimming took off 0 bases at V and 5 bases at J, with 12 bases between the two ends. The CDR3 spells CASSLAGRVDEQYF. The CDR3 nucleotides are TGTGCCAGCAGCTTGGCGGGCAGGGTGGACGAGCAGTACTTC.

CDR3 region: CASSGAIRSQYF. The CDR3 region has the DNA TGTGCCAGCAGTGGTGCAATCAGGTCGCAGTATTTT. The rearrangement links TRBV6-1 to TRBJ2-3; D uncertain. Trimming removed 4 bases at V and 10 bases at J, with 12 bases between. Germline-derived CDR1 and CDR2 are MNHNS and SASEGT. This CDR3 region has 12 residues.

The chain links TRBV27 to TRBJ2-2, with TRBD1 matching 10 bases. The length of the CDR3 is 17 residues. Trimming removed 3 bases from V and 3 bases from J; junction bases left unmatched: 7. Germline CDR1 is MNHEY and CDR2 is SMNVEV (reference sequence). CDR3 loop: CASSFPGQGGDTGELFF. The CDR3, as DNA: TGTGCCAGCAGTTTTCCCGGACAGGGGGGGGACACCGGGGAGCTGTTTTTT.

The CDR3 coding sequence is TGTGCCTGGAGTGAGGGTTACCTGGGCGAGCAGTACTTC. It encodes CAWSEGYLGEQYF. V and J are TRBV30 and TRBJ2-7, with D hard to call. V was pared by 1 base and J by 6 bases, with 13 bases between. The CDR3 is 13 residues long. The germline V gene has CDR1 GTSNPN and CDR2 SVGIG (reference sequence).

V gene TRBV21-1 combines with J gene TRBJ1-2; TRBD1 is the table's D call, not checked against the DNA. TRBV21-1 is shown as a pseudogene. This CDR3 contains 18 residues. CDR3 in amino acids: CASSTSGTGGAVNYGYTF. The CDR3 region has the DNA TGTGCCAGCAGCACCTCCGGGACAGGGGGCGCGGTGAACTATGGCTACACCTTC.

The table lists this clone with a count of one. Written as DNA, the CDR3 is TGCGCCAGCAGCTTGGCCTCCGGCCAGCCCTACAATGAGCAGTTCTTC. The encoded protein is CASSLASGQPYNEQFF. This chain connects TRBV5-1 to TRBJ2-1; the D is unclear. This CDR3 region has 16 residues. V gave up 0 bases and J gave up 2 bases, with 12 bases separating them. The germline CDR1 and CDR2 sequences are SGHRS and YFSETQ.

The V and J genes are TRBV6-6 and TRBJ2-7, with unresolved D. The CDR3 is made up of 15 amino acids. Germline V gene sequence: CDR1 MNHNY, CDR2 SVGAGI (reference sequence). V lost 5 bases and J lost 2, with 16 bases in between. The CDR3 bases are TGTGCCAGCAGTCACGTCCGAGGCCAGGCCTACGAGCAGTACTTC. Encoded protein: CASSHVRGQAYEQYF.

The V gene is TRBV5-1, the J gene TRBJ2-2; D is perhaps TRBD2 (5 bases). The germline V and J ends were trimmed by 7 bases and 4 bases, with 20 bases remaining between them. The CDR3 contains 16 residues. Germline CDR1 reads SGHRS; CDR2 reads YFSETQ. Written as DNA, the CDR3 is TGCGCCAGCCGAGGGTCTGGGCCTCTGTCCACCGGGGAGCTGTTTTTT. It specifies CASRGSGPLSTGELFF.

This chain uses TRBV6-6 with TRBJ1-2, with D possibly TRBD1 on 5 matching bases. CDR1 MNHNY and CDR2 SVGAGI come from the germline V gene (reference sequence). V was cut by 5 bases and J by 6 bases, with 7 bases left in between. CDR3 size: 11 residues. The CDR3 nucleotides are TGTGCCAGCAGTATAGGGGATGGCTACACCTTC. Translating gives CASSIGDGYTF.

The V and J genes are TRBV4-1 and TRBJ2-5, with D maybe TRBD2 (6 bases). The V gene's germline CDR1 is MGHRA and CDR2 YSYEKL. With 6 bases removed from V and 5 bases from J, the gap between germline ends came to 16 bases. The CDR3 runs 14 residues. CDR3 nucleotides: TGCGCCAGCAGTTGGGGGGATTACGGGGAGACCCAGTACTTC. As protein: CASSWGDYGETQYF.

This chain connects TRBV6-5 to TRBJ2-5; TRBD1 is a possible D gene (6 bases). This CDR3 contains 15 residues. Germline V lookup: CDR1 MNHEY, CDR2 SVGAGI. Deletions cut 7 bases from V and 4 bases from J, with 19 bases between. The CDR3 is CASNSDRQVSETQYF. Written as DNA, the CDR3 is TGTGCCAGCAATAGTGACCGACAGGTCTCAGAGACCCAGTACTTC.

This sequence joins TRBV30 and TRBJ2-3, with 8 bases identical to TRBD2. V was pared by 0 bases and J by 4 bases, with 12 bases of the junction left unmatched. Germline assignment: CDR1 GTSNPN and CDR2 SVGIG (reference sequence). CDR3 length equals 17 residues. The CDR3 DNA reads as TGTGCCTGGAGTGTCCCCCCAGGGACTAGGTTGGCAGATACGCAGTATTTT. It yields the protein CAWSVPPGTRLADTQYF.

This sequence joins TRBV29-1 and TRBJ1-1, with a tentative D call TRBD1 (6 bases). The CDR3 has 15 amino acids. Germline CDR1 SQVTM, CDR2 ANQGSEA. V lost 6 bases to trimming and J lost 3 bases, with 20 bases between them. The CDR3 nucleotides read TGCAGCGTAGAGAACGACAGGACAGTTGACACTGAAGCTTTCTTT. Protein: CSVENDRTVDTEAFF.

The chain couples TRBV7-8 to TRBJ2-5; D is possibly TRBD1 or TRBD2 (5 bases each). The V gene's germline CDR1 is SGHVS and CDR2 FQNEAQ. Trimming cost V 3 bases and J 5 bases, with 16 bases left between them. The CDR3 runs 15 residues. The CDR3 DNA reads as TGTGCCAGCAGCTTTGGAGGAGACAGAAGGGAGACCCAGTACTTC. Amino acid sequence: CASSFGGDRRETQYF. The complete variable domain, with remaining parts taken from reference TRBV7-8 and TRBJ2-5, reads GAGVSQSPRYKVAKRGQDVALRCDPISGHVSLFWYQQALGQGPEFLTYFQNEAQLDKSGLPSDRFFAERPEGSVSTLKIQRTQQEDSAVYLCASSFGGDRRETQYFGPGTRLLVL.

This chain uses TRBV5-4 with TRBJ1-1; the match to TRBD1 covers 8 bases. This CDR3 has 14 amino acids. The germline gives CDR1 SGHNT, CDR2 YYREEE (reference sequence). V lost 4 bases, J lost 5 bases, and 7 bases stayed unmatched. The chain's CDR3 is CASSRRDRGTEAFF. The CDR3 coding sequence is TGTGCCAGCAGCCGACGAGACAGGGGAACTGAAGCTTTCTTT.

The chain recombines TRBV19 with TRBJ1-5, with D uncertain. Trimming removed 1 base at V and 0 bases at J, with 10 bases between. This CDR3 contains 16 residues. CDR1 is LNHDA and CDR2 is SQIVND in the germline V gene (reference sequence). The DNA for the CDR3 is TGTGCCAGTAGTATAGCGAGAGGCCTTAGCAATCAGCCCCAGCATTTT. Protein: CASSIARGLSNQPQHF.

This clone was picked up one time. This rearrangement joins TRBV27 to TRBJ2-2; either TRBD1 or TRBD2 may supply D (5 bases each). CDR3 length: 12 residues. Germline lookup yields CDR1 MNHEY and CDR2 SMNVEV (reference sequence). Trimming cost V 4 bases and J 6 bases, with 6 bases left between them. CDR3 in DNA: TGTGCCAGCAGTTGGGGGTCCGGGGAGCTGTTTTTT. Protein product: CASSWGSGELFF.

The rearrangement links TRBV30 to TRBJ2-5, with D uncertain. Germline V gene data show CDR1 as GTSNPN and CDR2 as SVGIG (reference sequence). CDR3 length equals 16 residues. The V end was cut by 5 bases, the J end by 4 bases, with 23 bases between. The CDR3 region is CAWDPRPSASGETQYF. CDR3 sequence (DNA): TGTGCCTGGGACCCCCGGCCCTCCGCCTCGGGAGAGACCCAGTACTTC.

V is TRBV6-6 and J is TRBJ1-4; D gene uncertain. The V end was cut by 7 bases, the J end by 7 bases, with 13 bases between. The CDR3 has 13 residues. CDR1 and CDR2 from the germline V gene are MNHNY and SVGAGI (reference sequence). Here the CDR3 reads CASTLYLREKLFF. The CDR3 DNA reads as TGTGCCAGCACCCTCTATCTGCGTGAAAAACTGTTTTTT.

V and J are TRBV7-6 and TRBJ2-7, with 8 bases matching TRBD1. J was trimmed by 5 bases and V by 4 bases; bases with no gene match: 7. Germline V gives CDR1 SGHVS, CDR2 FNYEAQ. The CDR3 runs to 14 residues. Written as DNA, the CDR3 is TGTGCCAGCAGCTACGGGACAGGAGGCGACGAGCAGTACTTC. Translating it yields CASSYGTGGDEQYF. Using reference TRBV7-6 and TRBJ2-7 for the parts outside the CDR3, the full variable domain is GAGVSQSPRYKVTKRGQDVALRCDPISGHVSLYWYRQALGQGPEFLTYFNYEAQQDKSGLPNDRFSAERPEGSISTLTIQRTEQRDSAMYRCASSYGTGGDEQYFGPGTRLTVT.

The gene calls are TRBV30 and TRBJ2-5; 11 nucleotides align to TRBD2. With the DNA end fitting TRBJ2-7 better, the J assignment may be wrong. Looked up from germline, CDR1 is GTSNPN and CDR2 is SVGIG (reference sequence). This CDR3 region has 13 residues. The CDR3 sequence is CAWRLAGAYEQYF. The CDR3 DNA reads as TGTGCCTGGAGACTAGCGGGGGCCTACGAGCAGTACTTC.

The chain has TRBV19 and TRBJ1-3; the D gene is possibly TRBD1 (6 bases). Trimming pared 6 bases from V and 0 bases from J, leaving 18 bases between. This CDR3 region has 17 residues. Germline CDR1 LNHDA, CDR2 SQIVND (reference sequence). CDR3 coding DNA: TGTGCCAGTAGAGGCTCCAGGGGAACGGGCTCTGGAAACACCATATATTTT. Residues: CASRGSRGTGSGNTIYF.

V gene TRBV28 combines with J gene TRBJ2-4, with 7 bases fitting TRBD1. V dropped 5 bases and J dropped 6; count of bases not matched to a gene: 1. Germline CDR1 reads MDHEN; CDR2 reads SYDVKM. CDR3 length equals 12 residues. CDR3 sequence (DNA): TGTGCCAGCAGTAACAGGGGAAACATTCAGTACTTC. Translated, it gives CASSNRGNIQYF.

About this clone: One end of the junction varies from germline; a read error may be responsible. This same CDR3 is encoded by further DNA sequences in the sample. The gene calls are TRBV7-9 and TRBJ2-3; 10 nucleotides agree with TRBD2. Germline loops: CDR1 SEHNR, CDR2 FQNEAQ (reference sequence). The CDR3 spans 16 residues. In DNA form, the CDR3 reads TGTGCCAGCAGCCTTCCTAGCGGGAGAGTCACAGATACACAGTATTTT. Amino acid sequence: CASSLPSGRVTDTQYF.

The chain couples TRBV20-1 to TRBJ1-5; D is unresolved. Germline V gene lookup returns CDR1 DFQATT and CDR2 SNEGSKA (reference sequence). The CDR3 sequence is 11 residues long. Trimming cost V 2 bases and J 9 bases, with 8 bases left between them. CDR3 protein: CSARSGRPQHF. DNA for the CDR3: TGCAGTGCTAGATCTGGGCGGCCCCAGCATTTT.

The chain links TRBV4-2 to TRBJ2-7; 13 positions match TRBD2. The end of the DNA aligns better with TRBJ2-1, so the J call may be wrong. The CDR3 consists of 17 residues. Germline V gene sequence: CDR1 LGHNA, CDR2 YNFKEQ. As DNA, the CDR3 is TGTGCCAGCAGCCAAGATTTGGGGACTAGCGGGAACAATGAGCAGTTCTTC. Protein: CASSQDLGTSGNNEQFF.

The chain employs TRBV27 and TRBJ2-3; no clear D gene. CDR3 length: 16 amino acids. Germline CDR1 and CDR2: MNHEY and SMNVEV (reference sequence). V lost 4 bases to trimming and J lost 8 bases, with 22 bases between them. CDR3 sequence: CASSSNPGPGFGTQYF. The DNA of the CDR3 is TGTGCCAGCAGTTCTAACCCGGGTCCGGGTTTCGGTACGCAGTATTTT.

The chain carries TRBV9 and TRBJ2-1, with D maybe TRBD1 (6 bases). Trimming removed 0 bases from V and 0 bases from J, with 19 bases in between. CDR3 length equals 19 residues. CDR1 SGDLS and CDR2 YYNGEE come from the germline V gene. CDR3 region: CASSVEGHIAKSSYNEQFF. The DNA of the CDR3 is TGTGCCAGCAGCGTAGAGGGACACATAGCCAAAAGCTCCTACAATGAGCAGTTCTTC.

The count of this clone is one. The rearrangement uses TRBV2 and TRBJ2-7, with TRBD2 matching 7 bases. Per germline, CDR1 SNHLY and CDR2 FYNNEI. With 9 bases clipped from V and 7 bases from J, the junction kept 12 bases outside the gene matches. The CDR3 is 13 amino acids. For the CDR3, the DNA is TGTGCCAGACGGGACTACGGGGCTGGAGAGCAGTACTTC. Translating it yields CARRDYGAGEQYF.

For this clone: Other DNA sequences of this sample code for an identical CDR3. The chain is built from TRBV5-1 and TRBJ2-3; D might be TRBD1 (6 bases). Trimming removed 0 bases at V and 1 base at J, with 9 bases between. The CDR3 is 15 amino acids. Germline V gene lookup returns CDR1 SGHRS and CDR2 YFSETQ. This CDR3 reads CASSLASGGTDTQYF. Here the CDR3 DNA reads TGCGCCAGCAGCTTGGCCTCAGGGGGCACAGATACGCAGTATTTT.